This paragraph covers one TCR beta chain sequence. Antigen specificity is unknown. The germline V and J ends were trimmed by 4 bases and 0 bases, with 14 bases remaining between them. In germline, CDR1 is SGHNT, CDR2 YYREEE (reference sequence). This CDR3 comprises 15 residues. This specimen comes from a study of vaccination effects on CD4 cells after COVID-19. Turning to the study itself: Post-vaccine sampling took place a median of 72 days after the second dose.

ViraFEST expansion of antigen-specific CD4+ T cells with viral peptide pools preceded sequencing. Cells that had been cultured for roughly ten days were the source of isolated CD4+ T cells. Each participant was given two doses of one vaccine (BNT162b2 or mRNA-1273). Clones were read by immunoSEQ multiplex PCR, and TCRdb kept only the in-frame ones, dropping some. Altogether 22,000 or so clones are present, 76% being singletons, with the ten largest covering around 10%. The chain uses TRBV5-4 and TRBJ2-7; D may be TRBD2 (5 bases). The input for sequencing was CD4+ T cells from PBMCs cultured with HCoV-229E spike peptides, taken after COVID-19 vaccination. This TCR derives from a human donor who received a COVID-19 vaccine. The CDR3 spells CASSDLLGASYEQYF. The CDR3 DNA reads as TGTGCCAGCAGCGACCTCCTGGGAGCCTCCTACGAGCAGTACTTC.